A single T cell receptor (beta chain) is shown here with its context. Its target is unknown. Participants comprised healthy donors of bone marrow. This PCR relied on a set of 60 Vbeta primers and 13 Jbeta primers. Here immunoSEQ multiplex PCR was the method, and the copy in TCRdb shows in-frame clones only, minus some. The sample yields under 300,000 clones, about 86% seen once. This entry belongs to a study of cytomegalovirus exposure and HLA in healthy donors. Findings and caveats of the study: A later analysis reportedly found fewer N-insertions in an Asian-associated ancestry cluster than the approximately 670-donor mean. An apparent linkage of common viral pathogens to several of the most significant clusters emerged in a later analysis. Analysis was carried out at a later point, and it linked a missense DCLRE1C variant to TCR beta V- and J-gene trimming.

J was trimmed by 7 bases and V by 1 base; bases with no gene match: 9. The germline gives CDR1 MGHDK, CDR2 SYGVNS. The CDR3 is 16 residues long. V is TRBV25-1 and J is TRBJ1-2, with TRBD1 matching over 10 bases. Sequencing used PBMCs. This clonotype originated in a woman in her sixties or seventies in good health and CMV-seropositive. The CDR3: CASSESLGDRGRGYTF. The CDR3 DNA is TGTGCCAGCAGTGAATCGCTCGGGGACAGGGGTCGTGGCTACACCTTC.